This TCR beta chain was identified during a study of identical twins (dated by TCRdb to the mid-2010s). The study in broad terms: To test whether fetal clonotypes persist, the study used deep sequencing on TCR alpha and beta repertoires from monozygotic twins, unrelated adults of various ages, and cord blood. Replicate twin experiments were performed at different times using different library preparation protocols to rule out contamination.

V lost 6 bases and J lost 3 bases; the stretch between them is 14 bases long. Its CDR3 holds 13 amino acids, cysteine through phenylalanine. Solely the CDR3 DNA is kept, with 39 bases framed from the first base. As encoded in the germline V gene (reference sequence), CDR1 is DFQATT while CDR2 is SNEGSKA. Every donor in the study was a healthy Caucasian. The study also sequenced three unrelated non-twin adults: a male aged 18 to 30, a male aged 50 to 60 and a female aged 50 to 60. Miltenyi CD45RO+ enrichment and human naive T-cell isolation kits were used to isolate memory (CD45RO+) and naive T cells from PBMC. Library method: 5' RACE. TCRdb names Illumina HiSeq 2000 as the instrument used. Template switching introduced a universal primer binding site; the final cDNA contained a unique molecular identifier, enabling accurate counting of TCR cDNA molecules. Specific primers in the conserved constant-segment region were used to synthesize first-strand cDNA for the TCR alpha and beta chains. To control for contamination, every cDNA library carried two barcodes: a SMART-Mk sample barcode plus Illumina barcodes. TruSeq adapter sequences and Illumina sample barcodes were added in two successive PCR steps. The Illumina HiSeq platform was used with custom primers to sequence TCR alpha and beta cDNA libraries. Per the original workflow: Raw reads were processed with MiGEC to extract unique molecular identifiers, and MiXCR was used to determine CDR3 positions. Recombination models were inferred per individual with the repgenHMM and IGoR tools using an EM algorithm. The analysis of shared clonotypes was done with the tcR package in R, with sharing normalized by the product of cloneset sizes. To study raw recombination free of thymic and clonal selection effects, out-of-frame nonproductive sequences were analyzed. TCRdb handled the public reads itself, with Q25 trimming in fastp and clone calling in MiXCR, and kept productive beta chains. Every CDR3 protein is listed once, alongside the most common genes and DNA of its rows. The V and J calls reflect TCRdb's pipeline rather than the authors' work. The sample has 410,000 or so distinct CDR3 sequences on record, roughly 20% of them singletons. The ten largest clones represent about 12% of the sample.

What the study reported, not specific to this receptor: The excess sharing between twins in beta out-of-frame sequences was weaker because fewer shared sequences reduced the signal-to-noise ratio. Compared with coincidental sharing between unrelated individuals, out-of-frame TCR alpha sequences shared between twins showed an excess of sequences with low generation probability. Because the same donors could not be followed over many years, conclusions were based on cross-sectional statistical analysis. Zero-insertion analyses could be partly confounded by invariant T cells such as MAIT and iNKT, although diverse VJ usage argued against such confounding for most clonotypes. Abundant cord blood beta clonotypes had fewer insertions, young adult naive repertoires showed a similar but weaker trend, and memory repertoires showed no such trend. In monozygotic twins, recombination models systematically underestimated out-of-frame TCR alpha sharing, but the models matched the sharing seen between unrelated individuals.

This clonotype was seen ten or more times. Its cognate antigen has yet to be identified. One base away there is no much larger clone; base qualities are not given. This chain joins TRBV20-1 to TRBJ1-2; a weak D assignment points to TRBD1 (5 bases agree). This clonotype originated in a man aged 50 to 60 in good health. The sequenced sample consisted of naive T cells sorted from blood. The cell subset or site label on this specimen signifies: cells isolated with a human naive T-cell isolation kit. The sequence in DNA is TGCAGTGCCGTCCCCCCGACAGACTATGGCTACACCTTC. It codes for CSAVPPTDYGYTF.